This TCR beta chain was recorded in a study of regulatory T cells in long-lasting Graves disease (dated by TCRdb to about 2021). For the wider study: To count as having persistent Graves' disease, a patient had to have received antithyroid drug treatment for over 5 years with TSH receptor autoantibodies remaining persistently positive. Patients with persistent Graves' disease were compared with patients with newly diagnosed Graves' disease using TCR sequencing and RNA sequencing of peripheral blood. Antithyroid drugs had been taken for ten to twelve years on average by persistent Graves' disease patients in the clinical cohort. A total of approximately 35 samples underwent TCR sequencing: about 13 from persistent and roughly 20 from newly diagnosed Graves' disease patients. The study was conducted in China and was registered as a clinical trial. Summary of the overall study and its limitations: Patients with persistent disease shared more public clonotypes (around 3,000) than newly diagnosed patients did (approximately 970). Only peripheral blood was studied, because thyroid tissue, the primary lesion, was inaccessible. TRBV28, TRBJ1-2 and TRBJ2-5 were preferentially used in persistent disease, while TRBV20-1 and TRBJ2-1 were favored in newly diagnosed disease. Sequencing and analysis were restricted to the TCR beta chain. Persistent Graves' disease patients showed lower TCR Shannon entropy and fewer highly expanded clones than newly diagnosed patients, suggesting clonal expansion. The authors noted that the small sample size was a limitation that may lower accuracy.

This clonotype was observed a few times. Its antigen is still unknown. Per-base qualities were not stored, and no clone one base away is much larger. The CDR3 goes from the cysteine to the phenylalanine over 16 residues. Just CDR3 DNA is preserved here, 48 bases in frame from base 1. The germline V and J ends show losses of 4 bases and 5 bases respectively, and no gene match explains 6 bases of the junction. From the germline V gene, CDR1 is SGDLS and CDR2 is YYNGEE. The meaning of the sample's time point label: persistent/refractory GD, antithyroid drugs over 5 years with positive TRAb. For both TCR sequencing and RNA sequencing, RNA was extracted from PBMCs in TRIzol. The diagnosis of Graves' disease followed American Thyroid Association guidelines. Patients for the study were recruited at an endocrinology department in Xi'an, China. From each patient, around 9 milliliters of peripheral blood was collected into an EDTA anticoagulant tube. PBMCs were isolated by Ficoll Paque Plus density gradient separation without further T cell sorting. RNA quality was checked with an Agilent 2100 Bioanalyzer and agarose gel, and concentration with a NanoDrop 2000.

Receptor amplification or capture employed multiplex PCR. Sequencer: Illumina HiSeq 4000. iRepertoire HTBI primers and Arm-PCR amplification of CDR3 regions were used to construct TCR beta libraries. Gel purification was performed on PCR products prior to sequencing. The authors processed their data as follows. Across samples, 55 to 80 TRBV and 13 to 15 TRBJ segments were identified and used for gene usage analysis of CDR3 amino acid clonotypes. Filtered high-quality paired reads were merged into contigs using COPE and FqMerger. BLAST was used to align contigs to the IMGT TRBV, TRBD and TRBJ reference genes, and CDR3 was defined following IMGT. Clonotypes above 0.1% frequency were classified as highly expanded clones. Repertoire diversity was measured by Shannon entropy, and V-J evenness by the Gini coefficient. Public clonotypes were defined as clonotypes shared by more than one individual. TCRdb redid the processing of the public reads, applying fastp at Q25 and MiXCR, and retained in-frame beta chains. Rows merge per CDR3 protein into single entries with the most common DNA and genes. TCRdb, rather than the study authors, made the V and J calls. This sample has 600,000 to 850,000 distinct CDR3 sequences in its table, and approximately 31% of those were observed once. About two fifths of the sample is in the top ten clones.

The sample in question was peripheral blood mononuclear cells (PBMCs), obtained when the disease was refractory, from a patient treated with antithyroid drugs. This clonotype originated in a female donor with Graves disease. The chain couples TRBV9 to TRBJ2-5; TRBD2 lines up with 15 middle nucleotides. The DNA reads TGTGCCAGCAGCCGGACTAGCGGGAGGGGATGGGAGACCCAGTACTTC. It translates as CASSRTSGRGWETQYF.